The 16 T cell receptor beta chains below all came from one sample that was sequenced in a study of T-cell memory formation after mild COVID-19. TCRdb used MiXCR to reprocess the 5' RACE reads, holding one entry per CDR3 protein. The data hold hundreds of thousands of distinct CDR3 sequences, with over 20% observed a single time. The sequenced material came from PBMCs or a T cell subset sorted from them (not recorded which). The origin of the receptors is an adult woman who had mild COVID-19 (a few samples of this study predate the infection). Cell type and time point are not known.

This clonotype appeared a few times. V gene TRBV7-3 combines with J gene TRBJ2-5; 7 positions match TRBD1. Trimming removed 3 bases from V and 0 bases from J; junction bases left unmatched: 1. Germline V lookup: CDR1 SGHTA, CDR2 FQGTGA. This CDR3 is 14 amino acids long. This CDR3 reads CASSLTGNQETQYF. As DNA, the CDR3 is TGTGCCAGCAGCTTGACAGGGAACCAAGAGACCCAGTACTTC.

The rearrangement joins TRBV15 to TRBJ2-4, with D unclear. CDR1 and CDR2 from the germline V gene are LNHNV and YYDKDF (reference sequence). V lost 3 bases and J lost 9, with 12 bases in between. CDR3 size: 13 residues. CDR3 sequence (DNA): TGTGCCACCAGCAGCTCCGTGAATGGCATTCAGTACTTC. This encodes CATSSSVNGIQYF. The entire variable domain, with the rest obtained from reference TRBV15 and TRBJ2-4, is as follows: DAMVIQNPRYQVTQFGKPVTLSCSQTLNHNVMYWYQQKSSQAPKLLFHYYDKDFNNEADTPDNFQSRRPNTSFCFLDIRSPGLGDTAMYLCATSSSVNGIQYFGAGTRLSVL.

The chain uses TRBV6-5 and TRBJ2-1; D possibly uses TRBD1 or TRBD2 (5 bases each). Germline V gives CDR1 MNHEY, CDR2 SVGAGI. V lost 6 bases, J lost 9 bases, and 18 bases lay in between. The CDR3 loop spans 14 amino acids. The CDR3 loop reads CASSLLEGSGEQFF. For the CDR3, the DNA is TGTGCCAGCAGCCTACTTGAGGGGAGCGGTGAGCAGTTCTTC.

This clonotype was observed at least ten times. The chain combines TRBV5-1 with TRBJ2-7; no clear D gene. V dropped 0 bases and J dropped 4 bases, with 17 bases sitting between them. The CDR3 contains 16 residues. Germline V gives CDR1 SGHRS, CDR2 YFSETQ. CDR3 sequence (DNA): TGCGCCAGCAGCTTGGAAGGCCGGACCTCCGGATACGAGCAGTACTTC. It specifies CASSLEGRTSGYEQYF.

The gene calls are TRBV6-2 or TRBV6-3 and TRBJ2-5, with 8 bases fitting TRBD1. The ends lost 4 bases at V and 5 bases at J; junction bases unmatched: 6. Germline lookup yields CDR1 MNHEY and CDR2 SVGEGT. CDR3 length equals 14 residues. The CDR3 sequence is CASSSAGGTETQYF. CDR3 nucleotides: TGTGCCAGCAGTTCCGCAGGGGGCACGGAGACCCAGTACTTC.

V gene TRBV29-1 combines with J gene TRBJ2-4; the match to TRBD1 covers 8 bases. The V gene end was trimmed by 6 bases and the J gene end by 6 bases; junction bases not matched to a gene: 7. The CDR3 contains 13 residues. Germline CDR1 and CDR2: SQVTM and ANQGSEA. The CDR3 DNA follows: TGCAGCGTCGCGACAGGGGTGGGAAACATTCAGTACTTC. Translating gives CSVATGVGNIQYF.

This clonotype was picked up a small number of times. This chain links TRBV18 with TRBJ2-1; D unresolved. Trimming took off 3 bases at V and 5 bases at J, with 11 bases between the two ends. This CDR3 region has 14 residues. From germline, CDR1 is KGHSH and CDR2 LQKENI. CDR3 in amino acids: CASSPDLGNNEQFF. The DNA of the CDR3 is TGTGCCAGCTCACCGGATTTAGGGAACAATGAGCAGTTCTTC.

This clonotype was detected ten times or more. The chain joins TRBV6-6 to TRBJ2-7; D tentatively reads TRBD1 or TRBD2 (5 bases each). Germline V gene lookup returns CDR1 MNHNY and CDR2 SVGAGI (reference sequence). This CDR3 region has 12 residues. Trimming removed 6 bases from V and 0 bases from J, with 6 bases in between. CDR3 nucleotides: TGTGCCAGCAGGGGGGTCTCCTACGAGCAGTACTTC. It is translated as CASRGVSYEQYF.

The chain carries TRBV15 and TRBJ2-3; no definite D call. V was pared by 0 bases and J by 6 bases, with 4 bases between. Per germline, CDR1 LNHNV and CDR2 YYDKDF (reference sequence). The CDR3 totals 12 residues. The CDR3 DNA reads TGTGCCACCAGCAGAGACATGGATACGCAGTATTTT. Its protein is CATSRDMDTQYF.

This clonotype was detected only once. The rearrangement links TRBV11-3 to TRBJ2-2; no clear D gene. Germline CDR1 reads SGHNT; CDR2 reads YENEEA. Trimming cost V 5 bases and J 2 bases, with 18 bases left between them. This CDR3 region has 17 residues. The CDR3 spells CASSPGPWNPNTGELFF. The CDR3 coding sequence is TGTGCCAGCAGCCCGGGCCCCTGGAACCCAAACACCGGGGAGCTGTTTTTT.

V and J are TRBV20-1 and TRBJ2-3; 10 bases align to TRBD2. From germline, CDR1 is DFQATT and CDR2 SNEGSKA (reference sequence). The CDR3 runs to 14 residues. J was trimmed by 3 bases and V by 5 bases; bases with no gene match: 5. The CDR3 DNA reads as TGCAGTGCTCCCGGGACTAGCGTAACAGATACGCAGTATTTT. Amino acids: CSAPGTSVTDTQYF.

This clonotype was detected only a few times. This rearrangement joins TRBV14 to TRBJ2-3; D is unresolved. This CDR3 has 12 amino acids. The germline V and J ends were trimmed by 6 bases and 3 bases, with 7 bases remaining between them. Germline-derived CDR1 and CDR2 are SGHDN and FVKESK. CDR3 in amino acids: CASRHGTDTQYF. The CDR3 coding sequence is TGTGCCAGCAGACACGGGACAGATACGCAGTATTTT. Full variable domain (missing parts from reference TRBV14 and TRBJ2-3): EAGVTQFPSHSVIEKGQTVTLRCDPISGHDNLYWYRRVMGKEIKFLLHFVKESKQDESGMPNNRFLAERTGGTYSTLKVQPAELEDSGVYFCASRHGTDTQYFGPGTRLTVL.

The chain combines TRBV3-1 with TRBJ2-1, with no clear D. Germline CDR1 and CDR2: LGHDT and YNNKEL (reference sequence). Trimming took 5 bases from V and 5 from J, leaving 7 bases between them. The CDR3 covers 12 residues. The CDR3 bases are TGTGCCAGCAGCAACCGGCACAATGAGCAGTTCTTC. Amino acids: CASSNRHNEQFF.

The chain joins TRBV7-6 to TRBJ2-3, with D unclear. Germline CDR1 reads SGHVS; CDR2 reads FNYEAQ. The ends were cut back, 5 bases at V and 1 base at J, with 4 bases in the middle. The CDR3 length is 12 residues. The CDR3 DNA reads as TGTGCCAGCAGCACCGGCACAGATACGCAGTATTTT. Translating it yields CASSTGTDTQYF.

This rearrangement joins TRBV11-3 to TRBJ2-1; the match to TRBD2 covers 13 bases. Germline V gene sequence: CDR1 SGHNT, CDR2 YENEEA. Unmatched junction bases numbered 8, after V lost 2 bases and J lost 7 bases. The CDR3 consists of 17 residues. The CDR3 region has the DNA TGTGCCAGCAGCTTAAACCCCGGGACTAGCGGGATAAATGAGCAGTTCTTC. It codes for CASSLNPGTSGINEQFF.

There are a few counts of this clonotype. The J gene is TRBJ1-2, the V gene TRBV20-1; D is ambiguous. The CDR3 runs to 15 residues. The V end lost 0 bases, the J end lost 0 bases, and 11 bases lay between the germline ends. In germline, CDR1 is DFQATT, CDR2 SNEGSKA (reference sequence). DNA of the CDR3: TGCAGTGCTAGAGAGAGATCAATAGCTAACTATGGCTACACCTTC. Translating gives CSARERSIANYGYTF.